Listed below are T cell receptor beta chains from one sample, sequenced in a study of spatial heterogeneity in lung cancer. Using its own MiXCR run on the 5' RACE reads, TCRdb lists one record per CDR3 protein. Counted here are about 25,000 distinct CDR3 sequences, roughly 8.6% occurring once; the ten biggest clones make up 7.7%. The sequenced sample was lung tumor tissue, obtained at surgery. These receptor sequences come from a male donor with early-stage non-small cell lung cancer. Each CDR3 is given with its conserved first and last residue. The order of the fields is V gene, J gene, CDR3 protein.

TRBV28,TRBJ1-6,CASSPGQYSPLHF
TRBV6-2/TRBV6-3,TRBJ2-1,CASSSAPGGQFF
TRBV4-2,TRBJ1-2,CASSQSVGGDYGYTF
TRBV7-6,TRBJ2-1,CASSSGTGLHEQFF
TRBV6-6,TRBJ2-6,CASSSVSVALAPYGANVLTF
TRBV7-9,TRBJ2-3,CASSLLAGGTDTQYF
TRBV29-1,TRBJ2-7,CSVEVSGRWYEQYF
TRBV9,TRBJ2-1,CASSPRVGAVDEQFF
TRBV6-5,TRBJ1-5,CASRKTASNQPQHF
TRBV5-1,TRBJ2-1,CASSLASGGLDRQFF
TRBV2,TRBJ2-3,CASSALRSTDTQYF
TRBV7-8,TRBJ2-2,CASSLVGNGELFF
TRBV11-2,TRBJ1-2,CASTYGGVRNYGYTF
TRBV29-1,TRBJ2-7,CSVDADDSYEQYF
TRBV19,TRBJ1-6,CASGWTAKNSPLHF
TRBV27,TRBJ2-5,CASSPFAPAETQYF
TRBV7-2,TRBJ2-3,CASSSAARDTQYF
TRBV5-5,TRBJ2-5,CASSPPSLTAGETQYF
TRBV23-1,TRBJ2-1,CASSQLRPLGRFF
TRBV7-7,TRBJ2-7,CASSKNEGYEQYF
TRBV2,TRBJ1-5,CASSRQVSNQPQHF
TRBV7-6,TRBJ2-1,CASSSNRLYNEQFF
TRBV20-1,TRBJ2-3,CSSQLATTDTQYF
TRBV3-1,TRBJ2-7,CASSQGQGADYEQYF
TRBV7-9,TRBJ2-7,CASSSGLAETYEQYF
TRBV9,TRBJ2-1,CASSTGAGQFF
TRBV11-2,TRBJ2-3,CASSSYRGRDTDTQYF
TRBV7-2,TRBJ2-1,CASSLYGEQFF
TRBV5-1,TRBJ2-5,CASSYGTKRGNKETQYF
TRBV9,TRBJ2-7,CASSPGYYEQYF
TRBV6-2/TRBV6-3,TRBJ1-1,CAAGSGRPNTEAFF
TRBV18,TRBJ1-2,CASSPEGGSGYTF
TRBV2,TRBJ2-3,CASIRGLGDTQYF
TRBV5-4,TRBJ2-5,CASSLSSGGRGYF
TRBV2,TRBJ2-3,CASSRTSGGDTQYF
TRBV6-1,TRBJ1-2,CASSSGGGVPYYGYTF
TRBV21-1,TRBJ2-7,CASSKALGGRKDEQYF
TRBV5-1,TRBJ1-2,CASSLDSRVASYGYTF
TRBV27,TRBJ1-5,CASKNSNQPQHF
TRBV9,TRBJ2-3,CASSVGITSGSTDTQYF
TRBV7-2,TRBJ1-2,CASSLRQGDNYGYTF
TRBV5-1,TRBJ2-2,CASSSGAGSNTGELFF
TRBV20-1,TRBJ2-3,CSAYTSVRGDTQYF
TRBV6-2/TRBV6-3,TRBJ2-7,CASRQGPVYEQYF
TRBV20-1,TRBJ2-3,CSAQRGRATDTQYF
TRBV20-1,TRBJ2-1,CSARDNSIALSHEQFF